These 5 T cell receptor beta chains originate from one sample sequenced in a study of blood T cell repertoires in COVID-19. Measured with immunoSEQ multiplex PCR; TCRdb has only the in-frame clones, and not every one. The table records approximately 300,000 clones, about 89% of them present only once. Sequencing was carried out using PBMCs or T cells enriched from blood (not recorded which). The receptors were gathered from a woman under 30 who had recovered from COVID-19.

This clone has just one count. V gene TRBV6-5 combines with J gene TRBJ1-5; possible D gene TRBD1, 5 bases. Germline V gene sequence: CDR1 MNHEY, CDR2 SVGAGI. Trimming removed 5 bases at V and 3 bases at J, with 8 bases between. The CDR3 consists of 13 residues. DNA for the CDR3: TGTGCCAGCAGTCCAGGGTACAATCAGCCCCAGCATTTT. Protein: CASSPGYNQPQHF.

The rearrangement uses TRBV9 and TRBJ2-2, with a possible D match to TRBD1 (5 bases). There are 16 residues in the CDR3. The germline V and J ends were trimmed by 3 bases and 0 bases, with 12 bases remaining between them. CDR1 is SGDLS, CDR2 YYNGEE, per germline. CDR3 in DNA: TGTGCCAGCAGCGCACCCCAGGGTACGAACACCGGGGAGCTGTTTTTT. Translation: CASSAPQGTNTGELFF.

This chain links TRBV27 with TRBJ2-1; TRBD2 matches 7 bases. Per germline, CDR1 MNHEY and CDR2 SMNVEV (reference sequence). V gave up 4 bases and J gave up 4 bases; unmatched junction bases: 4. This CDR3 comprises 14 residues. This CDR3 is CASSSAGPYNEQFF. The CDR3 DNA reads as TGTGCCAGCAGTTCAGCGGGACCATACAATGAGCAGTTCTTC.

The gene calls are TRBV28 and TRBJ1-1; tentatively, D is TRBD1 (5 bases). V gave up 2 bases and J gave up 4 bases, with 14 bases separating them. Germline CDR1 and CDR2: MDHEN and SYDVKM. The CDR3 is 15 residues long. CDR3 nucleotide sequence: TGTGCCAGCAGTTTAGTGCGGGGGGTGTCCACTGAAGCTTTCTTT. It codes for CASSLVRGVSTEAFF. The full variable domain, completed using reference TRBV28 and TRBJ1-1, is DVKVTQSSRYLVKRTGEKVFLECVQDMDHENMFWYRQDPGLGLRLIYFSYDVKMKEKGDIPEGYSVSREKKERFSLILESASTNQTSMYLCASSLVRGVSTEAFFGQGTRLTVV.

The chain couples TRBV4-1 to TRBJ1-3; D unresolved. This CDR3 has 16 amino acids. Germline V gene lookup returns CDR1 MGHRA and CDR2 YSYEKL. V was trimmed by 1 base and J by 0 bases, leaving 10 bases between them. DNA of the CDR3: TGCGCCAGCAGCCAAGGAACACACAGCTCTGGAAACACCATATATTTT. As protein: CASSQGTHSSGNTIYF.